Below are 12 T cell receptor beta chains sequenced from a single sample in a study of shared clonotypes between healthy human individuals (TCRdb year 2020). Library preparation was by the immunoSEQ multiplex PCR assay. TCRdb provides this immuneACCESS table in a form limited to in-frame rearrangements. Some clones are lacking; in checked studies, under half of them reflect an unresolved V gene, and why the rest are absent is not known. This sample is represented by about 990,000 clones; 78% of them were singletons. Clones ranked in the top ten supply 0.5% to 0.65% of the sample. Sequencing was done on a sample of memory CD4+ T cells from PBMCs. This sample's cell subset or site label indicates: CD45RA-negative fraction. The receptors here all came from a man aged 18 to 29 in good health. Some clones in this sample may be carry-over from other donors' samples.

The rearrangement links TRBV7-2 to TRBJ2-1, with D uncertain. The CDR3 runs to 15 residues. V gave up 0 bases and J gave up 3 bases, with 9 bases separating them. CDR1 SGHTA and CDR2 FQGNSA come from the germline V gene. CDR3 amino acids: CASSLARWDYNEQFF. The CDR3 nucleotides are TGTGCCAGCAGCTTAGCGCGGTGGGACTACAATGAGCAGTTCTTC.

CDR3 nucleotides: TGTGCCAGCAGCTCCAGCAGGGGGCGATTGATGAACATTCAGTACTTC. This gives the protein CASSSSRGRLMNIQYF. The V gene is TRBV13, the J gene TRBJ2-4, with TRBD1 identical over 8 bases. CDR3 length: 16 residues. V shed 4 bases, J shed 7 bases, and the junction held 12 bases outside the gene matches. CDR1 is PRHDT and CDR2 is FYEKMQ in the germline V gene (reference sequence).

To note about this clone: The same CDR3 arises from other DNA sequences in this sample as well. This chain links TRBV30 with TRBJ1-5, with TRBD1 as a possible D gene (5 bases). The CDR3 has 12 residues. V lost 1 base and J 5 bases, leaving 6 bases between the germline ends. Germline-derived CDR1 and CDR2 are GTSNPN and SVGIG (reference sequence). The CDR3 here is CAWSGGDQPQHF. Here the CDR3 DNA reads TGTGCCTGGAGTGGGGGGGATCAGCCCCAGCATTTT.

This chain uses TRBV30 with TRBJ1-4; tentative D call: TRBD1 (6 bases). The CDR3 sequence is 17 residues long. In germline, CDR1 is GTSNPN, CDR2 SVGIG (reference sequence). Trimming cost V 3 bases and J 0 bases, with 17 bases left between them. CDR3 sequence reads: CAWRSSGVRSTNEKLFF. Written as DNA, the CDR3 is TGTGCCTGGAGAAGTTCAGGGGTCCGATCAACTAATGAAAAACTGTTTTTT.

The CDR3 loop is CASSTQGGRGSLSNQPQHF. CDR3 DNA sequence: TGTGCCAGCAGTACCCAGGGTGGCCGGGGGTCTTTGAGCAATCAGCCCCAGCATTTT. V and J are TRBV27 and TRBJ1-5, with a weak D call TRBD1 (5 bases). Trimming left V 5 bases short and J 1 base short, with 24 bases between. CDR3 length: 19 residues. Per the germline V gene, CDR1 is MNHEY and CDR2 is SMNVEV (reference sequence).

The chain carries TRBV9 and TRBJ1-1; D may be TRBD1 (6 bases). CDR3 length: 14 amino acids. Looked up from germline, CDR1 is SGDLS and CDR2 is YYNGEE. V was pared by 3 bases and J by 0 bases, with 9 bases between. CDR3 residues: CASSGGLMNTEAFF. The CDR3 bases are TGTGCCAGCAGCGGGGGGCTGATGAACACTGAAGCTTTCTTT.

The table lists this clone with a few counts. The J gene is TRBJ1-1, the V gene TRBV7-2, with D unresolved. This CDR3 region has 13 residues. CDR1 is SGHTA and CDR2 is FQGNSA in the germline V gene. The V end lost 1 base, the J end lost 5 bases, and 8 bases lay between the germline ends. The CDR3 sequence: CASSLGAGTEAFF. The DNA of the CDR3 is TGTGCCAGCAGCTTAGGTGCGGGAACTGAAGCTTTCTTT.

The CDR3 is CASGGRPPIHEQFF. The CDR3 nucleotides read TGTGCCAGCGGGGGACGGCCCCCGATACATGAGCAGTTCTTC. The J gene is TRBJ2-1, the V gene TRBV28; TRBD1 or TRBD2 may be the D gene (5 bases each). The V end lost 8 bases, the J end lost 8 bases, and 19 bases lay between the germline ends. The CDR3 runs to 14 residues. Germline V CDR1 and CDR2: MDHEN, SYDVKM. Complete variable domain (other parts from reference TRBV28 and TRBJ2-1): DVKVTQSSRYLVKRTGEKVFLECVQDMDHENMFWYRQDPGLGLRLIYFSYDVKMKEKGDIPEGYSVSREKKERFSLILESASTNQTSMYLCASGGRPPIHEQFFGPGTRLTVL.

V is TRBV7-6 and J is TRBJ2-7; TRBD1 or TRBD2 may be the D gene (5 bases each). This CDR3 has 16 amino acids. V was trimmed by 5 bases and J by 1 base, leaving 18 bases between them. The germline CDR1 and CDR2 sequences are SGHVS and FNYEAQ. The DNA for the CDR3 is TGTGCCAGCAGCCCCCCGGGACGTCCCGGATCCTACGAGCAGTACTTC. Translation: CASSPPGRPGSYEQYF.

The rearrangement joins TRBV6-6 to TRBJ2-1; D is uncertain. Per germline, CDR1 MNHNY and CDR2 SVGAGI (reference sequence). V lost 7 bases to trimming and J lost 0 bases, with 16 bases between them. The CDR3 has 16 residues. CDR3 amino acids: CASILGPASSYNEQFF. CDR3 sequence (DNA): TGTGCCAGCATTCTAGGACCCGCAAGCTCCTACAATGAGCAGTTCTTC.

The genes are TRBV15 and TRBJ2-3; maybe TRBD2 (6 bases). V shed 7 bases and J shed 3 bases, with 17 bases lying between them. Germline V gene data show CDR1 as LNHNV and CDR2 as YYDKDF (reference sequence). The CDR3 is made up of 15 amino acids. CDR3 amino acids: CATNPDGAGTDTQYF. CDR3 nucleotides: TGTGCCACCAACCCGGACGGGGCGGGAACAGATACGCAGTATTTT. The full variable domain, in which reference TRBV15 and TRBJ2-3 provide the parts outside the CDR3, is DAMVIQNPRYQVTQFGKPVTLSCSQTLNHNVMYWYQQKSSQAPKLLFHYYDKDFNNEADTPDNFQSRRPNTSFCFLDIRSPGLGDTAMYLCATNPDGAGTDTQYFGPGTRLTVL.

The chain has TRBV5-4 and TRBJ2-4; the D call may be TRBD1 or TRBD2 (5 bases each). Germline V gene sequence: CDR1 SGHNT, CDR2 YYREEE (reference sequence). V was pared by 0 bases and J by 6 bases, with 16 bases between. The CDR3 contains 16 residues. As DNA, the CDR3 is TGTGCCAGCAGCTTGGGAGGGGCTTATACACCAAACATTCAGTACTTC. Translating it yields CASSLGGAYTPNIQYF.